In its sample, the clone carrying this T cell receptor beta chain was seen a few times. Its antigen is not identified. Each CDR3 protein is one row after TCRdb ran MiXCR on the 5' RACE reads. This table has under 300,000 distinct CDR3 sequences, 6.5% appearing once. This sample is part of a study of identical twins. The CDR3 extends over 11 amino acids. With 9 bases clipped from V and 7 bases from J, the junction kept 3 bases outside the gene matches. Germline V gene lookup returns CDR1 SGHTA and CDR2 FQGNSA. Overall study results and limits: Analyses of zero insertions could, in part, be confounded by invariant MAIT and iNKT cells. Fewer insertions marked abundant cord blood beta clonotypes; young adult naive trended weakly, memory not at all.

The donor group consisted entirely of healthy Caucasians. These data were likewise used in another study, on T cells expressing NK-cell markers. That investigation notes: The study found these clonotypes also leading the CD3+CD56-NKG2C+ fraction in several donors.

Material for sequencing was CD8+ T cells sorted from blood. The gene calls are TRBV7-2 and TRBJ2-1; TRBD2 agrees at 7 bases. This TCR was sampled from a woman aged 18-29 years in good health. The CDR3 region is CASYSGNEQFF. The CDR3 nucleotides are TGTGCCAGTTATAGCGGGAATGAGCAGTTCTTC.